This TCR beta chain appears in the sequencing data of a study of blood T cells in healthy people across ages (dated by TCRdb to between 2015 and 2017). Looking at the study overall: In model experiments, template switching captured roughly one uniquely barcoded TCR beta cDNA molecule for every two T cells. Using deep sequencing normalized with unique cDNA molecular identifiers, the study measured how TCR beta repertoire diversity changes with age. Four age groups were formed from the donors: young (average 16 years), middle-aged (approximately 40), aged (62) and long-lived (approximately 80). To avoid experimental bias, donors of different ages were distributed randomly across sequencing lanes. Two additional independent replicas of 1 million unique cDNA reads from the same blood draw were analyzed for two donors (one aged 18 to 30 and one aged 80 or older).

Library creation used 5' RACE. Instrument on record: Illumina HiSeq 2500. The second PCR ran for about 6 to 12 cycles and used a J-beta primer mix along with a sample-barcoded 5' primer. A template-switch 5' adaptor carrying 12 random nucleotides introduced a unique molecular identifier onto each TCR beta cDNA molecule. Each sample yielded at least 3 million CDR3-containing paired-end reads. First-strand cDNA was synthesized from all RNA with the Mint cDNA synthesis kit, primed by a TRBC-specific oligonucleotide. Following uracil-DNA glycosylase treatment, all cDNA underwent a first 18-cycle PCR with the universal primers M1SS and BC2_uni_R. Per the original workflow: For normalization, 1 million high-quality reads, each with a distinct molecular identifier, were randomly selected from each sample. Instead of being binned into consensus sequences, reads with shared molecular identifiers were discarded. MiTCR, set to a Q25 quality threshold and the strictest error-elimination algorithm, was used for CDR3 identification, clonotype clustering and error correction. A nonparametric unseen species model with Euler transformation was used to estimate lower-bound total TCR beta diversity. TCRdb reran the public reads through fastp at Q25 and MiXCR, keeping productive beta chains. Merged by CDR3 protein, the rows form single entries marked with the most common genes and DNA. The V and J calls and clone size come from TCRdb's table, not from the authors' own analysis. A total of hundreds of thousands of distinct CDR3 sequences appear in this sample, around 41% of them only once. 30% of the sample rests with the top ten.

What the study reported, not specific to this receptor: Observed TCR beta diversity correlated strongly with the percentage of naive T cells measured by flow cytometry. Because the CMV infection status of the donors was unknown, age-related changes in expanded clonotypes may potentially have been confounded. Because profiling used bulk unsorted PBMCs, naive and antigen-experienced compartments could not be compared conclusively. Estimates of total diversity based on one million sequenced T cells were regarded as lower bounds and as underestimates. Compared with the aged group, more naive CD4+ T cells, fewer expanded clones and increased TCR diversity were shown by the long-lived group, suggesting age selection. As age increased, observed TCR beta diversity per million T cells dropped in a roughly linear way, and a significant reduction was already evident by age 40.

Details on this clonotype: Its antigen specificity is not known. There are no base qualities to consult, and no much larger clone falls within one base.

The CDR3 runs 16 residues from the cysteine to the phenylalanine. Only the CDR3 part of the read is kept: 48 bases, read in frame from the first base. Trimming costs V 4 bases and J 2 bases, and their ends lie 15 bases apart. For CDR1 and CDR2, the germline V gene lists KGHDR and SFDVKD. Donors were a few dozen systemically healthy Caucasian individuals from Russia aged roughly 6 to 100 years. Roughly 10 milliliters of peripheral blood were drawn from each donor into EDTA-treated Vacutainer tubes. PBMCs were isolated by Ficoll-Paque density-gradient centrifugation, with at least 6.5 million obtained per sample. Trizol reagent was used to extract total RNA from the PBMCs, yielding at least 5.5 micrograms per sample. Naive CD45RAhigh/CD27high T cell percentages were measured by flow cytometry on a PBMC aliquot from every donor.

The V and J segments used are TRBV24-1 and TRBJ2-3; a weak D assignment points to TRBD1 (6 bases agree). The clonotype comes from a man aged 80 or over in good health. Material: blood. At the DNA level, the sequence is TGTGCCACCAGTGACAAAGGACAGTTCTTCACAGATACGCAGTATTTT. Its protein reads: CATSDKGQFFTDTQYF.